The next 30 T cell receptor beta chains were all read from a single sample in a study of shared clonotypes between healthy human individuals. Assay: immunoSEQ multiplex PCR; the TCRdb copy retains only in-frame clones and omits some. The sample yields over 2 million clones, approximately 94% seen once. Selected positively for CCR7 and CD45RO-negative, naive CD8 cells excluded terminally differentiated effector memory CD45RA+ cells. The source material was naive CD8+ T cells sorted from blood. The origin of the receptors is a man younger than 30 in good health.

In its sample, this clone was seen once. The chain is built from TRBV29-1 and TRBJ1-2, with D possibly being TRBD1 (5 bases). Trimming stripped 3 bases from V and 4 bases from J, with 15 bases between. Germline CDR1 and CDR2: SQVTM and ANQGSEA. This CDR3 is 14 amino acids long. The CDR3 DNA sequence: TGCAGCGTTGATTCGGGTATGGGGACCTATGGCTACACCTTC. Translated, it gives CSVDSGMGTYGYTF.

The CDR3 DNA sequence: TGTGCCAGCAGCCGACCGGGACAGCAGAACACTGAAGCTTTCTTT. It codes for CASSRPGQQNTEAFF. V is TRBV5-5 and J is TRBJ1-1; TRBD1 agrees at 7 bases. This CDR3 comprises 15 residues. Germline CDR1 reads SGHKS; CDR2 reads YYEKEE (reference sequence). V lost 4 bases to trimming and J lost 1 base; unmatched junction nucleotides: 7.

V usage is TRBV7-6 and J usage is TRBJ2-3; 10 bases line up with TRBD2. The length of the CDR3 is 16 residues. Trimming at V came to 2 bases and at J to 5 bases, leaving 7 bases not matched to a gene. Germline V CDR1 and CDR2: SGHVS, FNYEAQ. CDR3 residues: CASSLQAGGFLDTQYF. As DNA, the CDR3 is TGTGCCAGCAGCTTACAAGCGGGAGGGTTCTTAGATACGCAGTATTTT.

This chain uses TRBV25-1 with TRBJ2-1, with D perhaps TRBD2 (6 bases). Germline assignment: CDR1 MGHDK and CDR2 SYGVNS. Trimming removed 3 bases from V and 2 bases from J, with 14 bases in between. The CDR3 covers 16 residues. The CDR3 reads CASSDTGTSAYNEQFF. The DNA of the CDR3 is TGTGCCAGCAGTGATACCGGGACTTCCGCCTACAATGAGCAGTTCTTC.

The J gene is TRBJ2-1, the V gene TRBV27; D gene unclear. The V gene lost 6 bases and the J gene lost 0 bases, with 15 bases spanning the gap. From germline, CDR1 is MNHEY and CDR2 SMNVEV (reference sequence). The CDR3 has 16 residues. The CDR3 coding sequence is TGTGCCAGCAGCGCCAAAGGCGATATCTCCTACAATGAGCAGTTCTTC. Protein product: CASSAKGDISYNEQFF.

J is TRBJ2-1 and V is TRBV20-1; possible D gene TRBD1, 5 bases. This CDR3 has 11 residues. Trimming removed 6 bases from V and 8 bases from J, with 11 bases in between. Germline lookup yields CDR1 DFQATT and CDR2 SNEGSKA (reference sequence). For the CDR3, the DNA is TGCAGTGCAAGCATAGGGGATGAGCAGTTCTTC. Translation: CSASIGDEQFF.

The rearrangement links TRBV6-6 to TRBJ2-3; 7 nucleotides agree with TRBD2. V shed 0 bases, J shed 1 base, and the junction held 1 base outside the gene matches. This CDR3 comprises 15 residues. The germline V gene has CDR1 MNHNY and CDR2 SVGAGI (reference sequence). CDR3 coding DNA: TGTGCCAGCAGTTACTCAGCGGGGCGCACAGATACGCAGTATTTT. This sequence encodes CASSYSAGRTDTQYF.

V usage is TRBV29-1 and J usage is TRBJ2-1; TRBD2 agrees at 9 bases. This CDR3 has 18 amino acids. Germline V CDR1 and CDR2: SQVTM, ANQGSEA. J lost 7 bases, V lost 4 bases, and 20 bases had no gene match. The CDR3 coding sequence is TGCAGCGTTGTGGGCAGCACACAGGGACTAGCCCTGATAAATGAGCAGTTCTTC. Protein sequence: CSVVGSTQGLALINEQFF.

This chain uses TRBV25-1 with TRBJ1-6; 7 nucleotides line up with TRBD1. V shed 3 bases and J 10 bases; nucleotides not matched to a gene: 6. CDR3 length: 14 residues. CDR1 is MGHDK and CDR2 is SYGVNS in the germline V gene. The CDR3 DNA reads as TGTGCCAGCAGTGACGTAGGGGGCCAGTCACCCCTCCACTTT. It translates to CASSDVGGQSPLHF.

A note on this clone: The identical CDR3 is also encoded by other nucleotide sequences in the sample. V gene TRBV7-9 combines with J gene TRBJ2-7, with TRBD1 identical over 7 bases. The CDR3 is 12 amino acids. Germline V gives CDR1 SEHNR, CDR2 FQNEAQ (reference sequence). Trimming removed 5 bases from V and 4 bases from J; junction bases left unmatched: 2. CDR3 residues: CASSATGYEQYF. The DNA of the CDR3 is TGTGCCAGCAGCGCGACAGGGTACGAGCAGTACTTC.

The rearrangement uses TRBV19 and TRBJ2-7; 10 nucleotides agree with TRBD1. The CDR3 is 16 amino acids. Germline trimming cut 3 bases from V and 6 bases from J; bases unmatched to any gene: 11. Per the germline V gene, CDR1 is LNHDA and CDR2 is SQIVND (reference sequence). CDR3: CASSIGAGTGESEQYF. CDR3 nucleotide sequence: TGTGCCAGTAGTATTGGCGCCGGGACAGGGGAATCCGAGCAGTACTTC.

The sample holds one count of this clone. Here the CDR3 reads CASLGQLNTEAFF. In DNA, the CDR3 is TGTGCCAGCCTGGGACAATTGAACACTGAAGCTTTCTTT. The chain joins TRBV2 to TRBJ1-1; perhaps TRBD1 as D (6 bases). With 8 bases removed from V and 0 bases from J, the gap between germline ends came to 10 bases. Germline lookup yields CDR1 SNHLY and CDR2 FYNNEI. This CDR3 contains 13 residues.

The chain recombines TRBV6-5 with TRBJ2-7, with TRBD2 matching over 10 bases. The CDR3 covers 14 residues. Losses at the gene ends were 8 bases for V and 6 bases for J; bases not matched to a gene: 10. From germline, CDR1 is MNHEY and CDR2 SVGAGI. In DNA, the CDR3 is TGTGCCAGCGCCCCACTAGCGGGATCTTCCGAGCAGTACTTC. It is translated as CASAPLAGSSEQYF.

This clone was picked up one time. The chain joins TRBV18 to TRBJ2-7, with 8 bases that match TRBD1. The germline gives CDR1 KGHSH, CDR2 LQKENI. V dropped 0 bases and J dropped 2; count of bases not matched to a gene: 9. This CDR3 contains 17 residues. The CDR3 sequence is CASSPPTGDLGPYEQYF. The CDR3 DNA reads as TGTGCCAGCTCACCACCGACAGGGGACCTTGGACCCTACGAGCAGTACTTC.

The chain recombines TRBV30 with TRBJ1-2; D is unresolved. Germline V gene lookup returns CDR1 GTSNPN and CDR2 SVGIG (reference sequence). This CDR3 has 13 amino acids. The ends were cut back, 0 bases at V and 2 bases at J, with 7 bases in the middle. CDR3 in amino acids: CAWSVELNYGYTF. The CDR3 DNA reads TGTGCCTGGAGTGTAGAGCTCAACTATGGCTACACCTTC.

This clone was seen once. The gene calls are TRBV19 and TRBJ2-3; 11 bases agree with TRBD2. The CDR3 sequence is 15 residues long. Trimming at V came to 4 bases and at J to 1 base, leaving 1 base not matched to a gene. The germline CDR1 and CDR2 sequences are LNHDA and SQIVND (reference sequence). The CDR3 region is CASSKGLAGTDTQYF. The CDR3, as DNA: TGTGCCAGTAGTAAGGGACTAGCGGGCACAGATACGCAGTATTTT.

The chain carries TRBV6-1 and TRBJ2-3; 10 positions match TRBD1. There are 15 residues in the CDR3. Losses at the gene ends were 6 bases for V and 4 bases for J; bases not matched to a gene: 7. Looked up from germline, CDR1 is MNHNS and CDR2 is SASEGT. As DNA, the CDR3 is TGTGCCAGCAGGACAGACAGGGGGCATCCAGATACGCAGTATTTT. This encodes CASRTDRGHPDTQYF.

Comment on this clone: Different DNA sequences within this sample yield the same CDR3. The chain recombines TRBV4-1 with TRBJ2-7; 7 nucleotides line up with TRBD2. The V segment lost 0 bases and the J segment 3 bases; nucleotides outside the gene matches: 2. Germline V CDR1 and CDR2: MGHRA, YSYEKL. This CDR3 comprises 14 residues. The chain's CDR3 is CASSQDGGSYEQYF. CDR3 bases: TGCGCCAGCAGCCAAGATGGCGGGAGCTACGAGCAGTACTTC.

In DNA form, the CDR3 reads TGTGCCAGCAGCTTAGAGGACGACTACGAGCAGTACTTC. It encodes CASSLEDDYEQYF. V and J are TRBV11-2 and TRBJ2-7; D not certain. V was clipped by 0 bases and J by 3 bases, with 6 bases between them. CDR1 and CDR2 from the germline V gene are SGHAT and FQNNGV. The CDR3 is made up of 13 amino acids.

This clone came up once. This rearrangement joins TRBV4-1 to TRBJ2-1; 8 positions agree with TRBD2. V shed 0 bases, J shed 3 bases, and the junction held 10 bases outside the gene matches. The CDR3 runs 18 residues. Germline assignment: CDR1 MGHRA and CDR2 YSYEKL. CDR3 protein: CASSQEFPGLGIYNEQFF. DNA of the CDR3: TGCGCCAGCAGCCAAGAATTCCCGGGACTAGGAATCTACAATGAGCAGTTCTTC.

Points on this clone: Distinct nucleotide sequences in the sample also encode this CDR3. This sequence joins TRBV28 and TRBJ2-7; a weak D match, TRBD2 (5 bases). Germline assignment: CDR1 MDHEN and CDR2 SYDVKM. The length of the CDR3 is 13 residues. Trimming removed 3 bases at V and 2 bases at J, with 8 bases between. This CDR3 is CASSFGRTYEQYF. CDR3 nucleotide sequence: TGTGCCAGCAGTTTTGGGAGAACCTACGAGCAGTACTTC.

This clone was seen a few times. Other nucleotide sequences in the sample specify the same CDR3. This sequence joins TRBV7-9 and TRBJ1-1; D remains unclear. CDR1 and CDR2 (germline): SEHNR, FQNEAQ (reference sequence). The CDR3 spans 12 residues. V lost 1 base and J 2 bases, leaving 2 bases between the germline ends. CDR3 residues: CASSLVNTEAFF. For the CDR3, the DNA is TGTGCCAGCAGCTTAGTTAACACTGAAGCTTTCTTT.

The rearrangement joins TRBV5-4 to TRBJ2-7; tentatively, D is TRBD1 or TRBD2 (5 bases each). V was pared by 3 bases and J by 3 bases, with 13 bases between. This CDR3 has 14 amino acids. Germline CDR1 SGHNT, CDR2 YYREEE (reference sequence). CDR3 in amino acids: CASSSSGTSYEQYF. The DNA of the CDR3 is TGTGCCAGCAGCTCTTCCGGGACGAGCTACGAGCAGTACTTC.

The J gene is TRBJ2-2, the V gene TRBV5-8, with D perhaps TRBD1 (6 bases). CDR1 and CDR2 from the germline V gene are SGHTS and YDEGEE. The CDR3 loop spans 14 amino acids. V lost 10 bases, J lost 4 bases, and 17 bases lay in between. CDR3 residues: CAPSRSRGTGELFF. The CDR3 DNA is TGTGCCCCCTCAAGGTCCAGGGGCACCGGGGAGCTGTTTTTT. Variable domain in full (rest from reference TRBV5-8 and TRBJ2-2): EAGVTQSPTHLIKTRGQQATLRCSPISGHTSVYWYQQALGLGLQFLLWYDEGEERNRGNFPPRFSGRQFPNYSSELNVNALELEDSALYLCAPSRSRGTGELFFGEGSRLTVL.

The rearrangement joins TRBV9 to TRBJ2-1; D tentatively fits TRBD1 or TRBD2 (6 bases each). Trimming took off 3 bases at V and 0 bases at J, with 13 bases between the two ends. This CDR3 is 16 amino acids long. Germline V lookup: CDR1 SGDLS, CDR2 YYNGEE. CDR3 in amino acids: CASSGEQGGSYNEQFF. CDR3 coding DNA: TGTGCCAGCAGCGGGGAACAGGGAGGCTCCTACAATGAGCAGTTCTTC.

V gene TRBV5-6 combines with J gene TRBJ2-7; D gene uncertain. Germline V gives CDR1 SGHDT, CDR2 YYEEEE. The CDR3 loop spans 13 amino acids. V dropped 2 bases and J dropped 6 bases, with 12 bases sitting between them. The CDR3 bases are TGTGCCAGCAGCTTTTTCACGGACCCCGAGCAGTACTTC. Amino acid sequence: CASSFFTDPEQYF.

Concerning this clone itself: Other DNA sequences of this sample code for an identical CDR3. This CDR3 reads CASSVGVETEAFF. DNA of the CDR3: TGTGCCAGCAGCGTAGGGGTTGAGACTGAAGCTTTCTTT. V usage is TRBV9 and J usage is TRBJ1-1; D is unclear. Between the trimmed V and J ends, which lost 0 bases and 5 bases, there was a span of 8 bases. CDR1 SGDLS and CDR2 YYNGEE come from the germline V gene. CDR3 length equals 13 residues.

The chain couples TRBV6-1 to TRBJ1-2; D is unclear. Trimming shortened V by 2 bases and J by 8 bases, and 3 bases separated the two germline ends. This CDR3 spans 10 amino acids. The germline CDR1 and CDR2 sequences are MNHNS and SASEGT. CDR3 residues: CASSESGYTF. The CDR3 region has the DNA TGTGCCAGCAGTGAATCCGGCTACACCTTC.

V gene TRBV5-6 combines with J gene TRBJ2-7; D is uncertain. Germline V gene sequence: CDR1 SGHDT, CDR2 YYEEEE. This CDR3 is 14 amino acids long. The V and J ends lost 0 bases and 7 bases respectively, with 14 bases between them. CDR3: CASSLGSESNEQYF. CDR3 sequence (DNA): TGTGCCAGCAGCTTGGGGTCAGAGAGTAATGAGCAGTACTTC.

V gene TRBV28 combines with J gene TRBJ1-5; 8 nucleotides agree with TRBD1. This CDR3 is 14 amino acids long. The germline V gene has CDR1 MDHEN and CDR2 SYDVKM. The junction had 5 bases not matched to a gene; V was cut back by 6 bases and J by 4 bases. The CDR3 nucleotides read TGTGCCAGCAGGTTCACAGGGGGTAATCAGCCCCAGCATTTT. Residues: CASRFTGGNQPQHF.